This T cell receptor (beta chain) is from a study of identical twins. Using its own MiXCR run on the 5' RACE reads, TCRdb lists one record per CDR3 protein. There are under 900,000 distinct CDR3 sequences in the sample; about 12% occur only once, and around 1.6% lies in the top ten. The CDR3 runs 18 residues. In germline, CDR1 is SGHKS, CDR2 YYEKEE (reference sequence). V was pared by 0 bases and J by 6 bases, with 22 bases between. This clonotype was recorded a few times. The sample also formed part of further work on yellow fever vaccine responses in identical twins.

The sequenced sample was PBMCs. This receptor was obtained from a young woman in good health. This chain uses TRBV5-5 with TRBJ2-1; D gene ambiguous. This CDR3 reads CASSLVLRQAVRVNEQFF. In nucleotides, the CDR3 is TGTGCCAGCAGCTTGGTTTTGCGGCAGGCCGTACGGGTCAATGAGCAGTTCTTC. Based on the CDR3 plus reference TRBV5-5 and TRBJ2-1, the full variable domain is DAGVTQSPTHLIKTRGQQVTLRCSPISGHKSVSWYQQVLGQGPQFIFQYYEKEERGRGNFPDRFSARQFPNYSSELNVNALLLGDSALYLCASSLVLRQAVRVNEQFFGPGTRLTVL.